These T cell receptor beta chains were read from a single sample in a study of blood T cell repertoires in COVID-19. Assay used: immunoSEQ multiplex PCR; TCRdb lists only in-frame clones, some missing. The sample contains about 45,000 clones, roughly nine tenths of which appear only once. Input material: peripheral blood. The receptors here all came from a human donor in a cohort sampled during active COVID-19. CDR3s include the opening cysteine and the closing phenylalanine or tryptophan. Size tells how often a clone was seen (once, few, many) or the class of an expanded clone, and some rows leave it out.

TRBV19,-,CASSIQAGGETQYF
TRBV9,-,CASSGGPPDEKLFF
TRBV13,-,CASSSTGVRLSGTQYF
TRBV7-9,-,CASSLLAGGYTQYF
TRBV10-3,-,CAVGTGDTQYF
TRBV7-9,-,CASSRDWGQGTAFF
TRBV7-2,-,CASSLSPGGTGELFF
TRBV19,few,CASRETGMNQPQHF
TRBV7-3,-,CASSPPGSPYNEQFF
TRBV6-5,once,CATNRDSRSNQPQHF
TRBV20-1,-,CSASRTGSLGWDEQYF
TRBV27,-,CASTGGASSDYGYTF
TRBV7-9,-,CASSLKTEQFF
TRBV19,-,CASSIRDSNQPQHF
TRBV3-1/TRBV3-2,-,CASSQDREDTQYF
TRBV2,-,CASGDSPPYGYTF
TRBV19,-,CASSPPGTGGRNEQFF
TRBV4-2,-,CASSASDRGDYGYTF
TRBV4-1,-,CASSRSGGTDTQYF
TRBV5-1,-,CASSLSGGTDTQYF
TRBV3-1/TRBV3-2,-,CASRVSGGQETQYF
TRBV11-3,-,CASSSLGEGGTEAFF
TRBV15,once,CATSIQGLQPQHF
TRBV28,-,CASSLLQGVRLGAQHF
TRBV2,-,CASRMTGGTDTQYF
TRBV10-1,few,CASSVQAYEQYF
TRBV9,-,CASSRRWQGDKNEQFF
TRBV5-8,once,CASSKLDSSQETQYF
TRBV18,-,CASSPAGNTNTGELFF